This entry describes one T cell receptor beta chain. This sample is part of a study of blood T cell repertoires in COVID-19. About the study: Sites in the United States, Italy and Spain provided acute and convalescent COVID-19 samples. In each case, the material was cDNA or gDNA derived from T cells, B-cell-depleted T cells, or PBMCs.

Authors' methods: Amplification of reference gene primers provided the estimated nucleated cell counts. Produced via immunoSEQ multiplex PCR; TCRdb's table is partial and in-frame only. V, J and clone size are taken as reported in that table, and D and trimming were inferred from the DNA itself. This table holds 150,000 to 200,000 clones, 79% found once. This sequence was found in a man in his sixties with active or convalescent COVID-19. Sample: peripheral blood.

The CDR3 spells CASSLPDQPQHF. The CDR3 bases are TGTGCCAGCAGCTTGCCCGATCAGCCCCAGCATTTT. This sequence joins TRBV5-5 and TRBJ1-5; the D is unclear. The CDR3 has 12 residues. Germline V lookup: CDR1 SGHKS, CDR2 YYEKEE (reference sequence). The ends were cut back, 1 base at V and 5 bases at J, with 4 bases in the middle. Full variable domain (rest looked up from reference TRBV5-5 and TRBJ1-5): DAGVTQSPTHLIKTRGQQVTLRCSPISGHKSVSWYQQVLGQGPQFIFQYYEKEERGRGNFPDRFSARQFPNYSSELNVNALLLGDSALYLCASSLPDQPQHFGDGTRLSIL.